Following are 20 T cell receptor beta chains from one sample sequenced in a study of cytomegalovirus exposure and HLA in healthy donors. Researchers ran the PCR with 60 Vbeta and 13 Jbeta primers. Profiling relied on immunoSEQ multiplex PCR, and the TCRdb table lists in-frame clones only, not all of them. The sample includes 180,000 or so clones, approximately 83% of them seen just once. The material sequenced was PBMCs. The receptors originated from a boy between 2 and 10 years old in good health and CMV-seronegative.

V is TRBV7-9 and J is TRBJ2-1; 7 bases map to TRBD1. The CDR3 runs to 15 residues. The V segment lost 2 bases and the J segment 5 bases; nucleotides outside the gene matches: 6. CDR1 and CDR2 from the germline V gene are SEHNR and FQNEAQ (reference sequence). Written as DNA, the CDR3 is TGTGCCAGCAGCTTAACCGGGACAGAAGACAATGAGCAGTTCTTC. Translated: CASSLTGTEDNEQFF.

CDR3 sequence reads: CASSPPGLYQETQYF. In nucleotides, the CDR3 is TGTGCCAGCTCACCCCCGGGGTTGTACCAAGAGACCCAGTACTTC. The chain couples TRBV18 to TRBJ2-5, with D possibly matching TRBD2 (5 bases). CDR1 KGHSH and CDR2 LQKENI come from the germline V gene. The CDR3 length is 15 residues. Trimming stripped 3 bases from V and 0 bases from J, with 11 bases between.

This chain connects TRBV19 to TRBJ1-2; D might be TRBD1 (6 bases). The CDR3 has 14 residues. The V end lost 3 bases, the J end lost 4 bases, and 12 bases lay between the germline ends. The germline V gene encodes CDR1 LNHDA and CDR2 SQIVND (reference sequence). The CDR3 reads CASSINRDAYGYTF. The DNA of the CDR3 is TGTGCCAGTAGTATTAACAGGGACGCCTATGGCTACACCTTC.

This rearrangement joins TRBV5-1 to TRBJ2-5; 8 positions agree with TRBD1. The DNA matches TRBJ2-7 better at its end, which makes the J call doubtful. The CDR3 loop spans 13 amino acids. Germline lookup yields CDR1 SGHRS and CDR2 YFSETQ. This chain's CDR3 is CASSPDRGVEQYF. CDR3 nucleotides: TGCGCCAGCAGCCCCGACAGGGGAGTCGAGCAGTACTTC.

Note on this clone: The sample has other DNA sequences that encode this CDR3 too. The chain uses TRBV9 and TRBJ2-3, with 8 bases identical to TRBD2. Germline CDR1 is SGDLS and CDR2 is YYNGEE. This CDR3 comprises 15 residues. Trimming cost V 3 bases and J 0 bases; bases outside gene matches: 3. CDR3 nucleotide sequence: TGTGCCAGCAGCGCCGGGGGGGCGAGCACAGATACGCAGTATTTT. Residues: CASSAGGASTDTQYF.

The gene calls are TRBV10-1 and TRBJ1-4, with 8 nucleotides matching TRBD1. With 7 bases clipped from V and 12 bases from J, the junction kept 19 bases outside the gene matches. The CDR3 is 16 amino acids. Germline V gene data show CDR1 as WNHNN and CDR2 as SYGVQD (reference sequence). The CDR3 here is CASIVMWTGRSGELFF. DNA of the CDR3: TGCGCCAGCATAGTGATGTGGACAGGGAGGAGTGGGGAACTGTTTTTT.

The genes are TRBV5-1 and TRBJ2-3; 8 nucleotides align to TRBD2. The CDR3 has 16 residues. The germline V gene encodes CDR1 SGHRS and CDR2 YFSETQ. Germline trimming cut 0 bases from V and 2 bases from J; bases unmatched to any gene: 5. The chain's CDR3 is CASSLGLARITDTQYF. CDR3 in DNA: TGCGCCAGCAGCTTGGGACTAGCGAGAATCACAGATACGCAGTATTTT.

The chain is built from TRBV19 and TRBJ2-3, with 10 bases that match TRBD1. Germline CDR1 is LNHDA and CDR2 is SQIVND (reference sequence). The V gene end was trimmed by 6 bases and the J gene end by 6 bases; junction bases not matched to a gene: 6. The CDR3 is 14 amino acids. The chain's CDR3 is CASSLRTGGDTQYF. The CDR3 nucleotides are TGTGCCAGTAGCCTACGGACAGGGGGGGATACGCAGTATTTT.

This rearrangement joins TRBV6-5 to TRBJ1-3; 7 bases map to TRBD1. This CDR3 is 14 amino acids long. Germline V gene sequence: CDR1 MNHEY, CDR2 SVGAGI. Trimming at V came to 4 bases and at J to 2 bases, leaving 2 bases not matched to a gene. The CDR3 region has the DNA TGTGCCAGCAGTTTTGACAGGGCTGGAAACACCATATATTTT. It yields the protein CASSFDRAGNTIYF.

This clone has more than one count but fewer than ten. This sequence joins TRBV2 and TRBJ2-3; TRBD2 agrees at 7 bases. V gave up 2 bases and J gave up 0 bases; unmatched junction bases: 8. The CDR3 covers 17 residues. Germline lookup yields CDR1 SNHLY and CDR2 FYNNEI. This chain's CDR3 is CASSESEAGISTDTQYF. CDR3 coding DNA: TGTGCCAGCAGTGAATCTGAAGCGGGGATTAGCACAGATACGCAGTATTTT. The full variable domain, with the rest looked up from reference TRBV2 and TRBJ2-3, is EPEVTQTPSHQVTQMGQEVILRCVPISNHLYFYWYRQILGQKVEFLVSFYNNEISEKSEIFDDQFSVERPDGSNFTLKIRSTKLEDSAMYFCASSESEAGISTDTQYFGPGTRLTVL.

This chain connects TRBV13 to TRBJ1-4; 7 nucleotides agree with TRBD1. The germline CDR1 and CDR2 sequences are PRHDT and FYEKMQ (reference sequence). This CDR3 spans 14 amino acids. V dropped 4 bases and J dropped 8; count of bases not matched to a gene: 7. The CDR3 DNA sequence: TGTGCCAGCAGCTATACAGGGGTAGGAGAAAAACTGTTTTTT. It specifies CASSYTGVGEKLFF.

The chain has TRBV4-2 and TRBJ1-6, with TRBD1 as a possible D gene (5 bases). The CDR3 has 17 amino acids. Germline V gene lookup returns CDR1 LGHNA and CDR2 YNFKEQ. Trimming left V 3 bases short and J 5 bases short, with 17 bases between. CDR3 in amino acids: CASSQPPGTGDNSPLHF. In nucleotides, the CDR3 is TGTGCCAGCAGCCAGCCCCCGGGGACGGGGGATAATTCACCCCTCCACTTT.

The rearrangement links TRBV15 to TRBJ1-1; TRBD1 aligns across 9 bases. With 5 bases clipped from V and 5 bases from J, the junction kept 6 bases outside the gene matches. CDR3 size: 14 residues. In germline, CDR1 is LNHNV, CDR2 YYDKDF (reference sequence). CDR3 nucleotide sequence: TGTGCCACCAGCGGAAACAGGGGGCAGACTGAAGCTTTCTTT. It encodes CATSGNRGQTEAFF. The full variable domain, completed using reference TRBV15 and TRBJ1-1, is DAMVIQNPRYQVTQFGKPVTLSCSQTLNHNVMYWYQQKSSQAPKLLFHYYDKDFNNEADTPDNFQSRRPNTSFCFLDIRSPGLGDTAMYLCATSGNRGQTEAFFGQGTRLTVV.

The rearrangement links TRBV4-1 to TRBJ2-3; TRBD1 aligns across 7 bases. The CDR3 extends over 15 amino acids. Looked up from germline, CDR1 is MGHRA and CDR2 is YSYEKL. The V and J ends lost 4 bases and 4 bases, in that order; junction bases with no gene match: 8. The CDR3 DNA sequence: TGCGCCAGCAGCCCCGGCTTGACAGGGTCAGATACGCAGTATTTT. It specifies CASSPGLTGSDTQYF.

V is TRBV5-6 and J is TRBJ2-2, with 7 bases that match TRBD1. The V segment lost 4 bases and the J segment 0 bases; nucleotides outside the gene matches: 6. CDR3 length: 16 residues. CDR1 is SGHDT, CDR2 YYEEEE, per germline. CDR3 protein: CASSRGRRANTGELFF. For the CDR3, the DNA is TGTGCCAGCAGCAGGGGGCGCAGGGCGAACACCGGGGAGCTGTTTTTT. Full variable domain (rest looked up from reference TRBV5-6 and TRBJ2-2): DAGVTQSPTHLIKTRGQQVTLRCSPKSGHDTVSWYQQALGQGPQFIFQYYEEEERQRGNFPDRFSGHQFPNYSSELNVNALLLGDSALYLCASSRGRRANTGELFFGEGSRLTVL.

The CDR3: CASSWDSTGTGGYTF. DNA for the CDR3: TGCGCCAGCAGCTGGGACTCGACAGGGACGGGTGGCTACACCTTC. The chain links TRBV5-1 to TRBJ1-2; 7 nucleotides align to TRBD1. Per germline, CDR1 SGHRS and CDR2 YFSETQ. J lost 7 bases, V lost 3 bases, and 12 bases had no gene match. The CDR3 length is 15 residues.

V gene TRBV7-2 combines with J gene TRBJ2-1; D is perhaps TRBD2 (6 bases). Germline V CDR1 and CDR2: SGHTA, FQGNSA. The V end lost 1 base, the J end lost 2 bases, and 15 bases lay between the germline ends. This CDR3 spans 17 amino acids. Here the CDR3 reads CASSLDHGGVAYNEQFF. CDR3 nucleotide sequence: TGTGCCAGCAGCTTAGATCACGGCGGGGTGGCCTACAATGAGCAGTTCTTC.

This clone appeared a single time. This chain connects TRBV7-2 to TRBJ1-2, with D unresolved. Germline V gene data show CDR1 as SGHTA and CDR2 as FQGNSA. V lost 5 bases to trimming and J lost 5 bases, with 15 bases between them. The CDR3 has 14 amino acids. The CDR3: CASSQPQVSYGYTF. In DNA, the CDR3 is TGTGCCAGCAGCCAACCCCAGGTCTCTTATGGCTACACCTTC. The full variable domain, its missing parts supplied by reference TRBV7-2 and TRBJ1-2, is GAGVSQSPSNKVTEKGKDVELRCDPISGHTALYWYRQSLGQGLEFLIYFQGNSAPDKSGLPSDRFSAERTGGSVSTLTIQRTQQEDSAVYLCASSQPQVSYGYTFGSGTRLTVV.

The chain recombines TRBV19 with TRBJ1-6; D is uncertain. Between the trimmed V and J ends, which lost 3 bases and 0 bases, there was a span of 12 bases. Germline CDR1 and CDR2: LNHDA and SQIVND (reference sequence). The CDR3 has 17 residues. CDR3 in amino acids: CASSMGDTSSYNSPLHF. The DNA of the CDR3 is TGTGCCAGTAGTATGGGCGACACAAGCTCCTATAATTCACCCCTCCACTTT.

The J gene is TRBJ2-1, the V gene TRBV7-8, with TRBD1 identical over 7 bases. V trimming: 4 bases; J trimming: 5 bases; junction bases outside the gene matches: 5. CDR1 and CDR2 from the germline V gene are SGHVS and FQNEAQ. This CDR3 is built from 14 residues. The CDR3 here is CASSSRDSHNEQFF. The DNA for the CDR3 is TGTGCCAGCAGCTCCCGGGACAGTCACAATGAGCAGTTCTTC.